This entry lists 14 T cell receptor beta chains sequenced from one sample in a study of technical replicates of blood from several donors. Data came from immunoSEQ multiplex PCR; TCRdb stores just in-frame clones and leaves some out. Among 55,000 to 70,000 clones listed, roughly 90% were seen once. The material sequenced was PBMCs. The source of these receptors is a human donor in good health. Some clones in this sample may be carry-over from other donors' samples.

The CDR3 loop reads CASSLWGSGGLVRQETQYF. The DNA for the CDR3 is TGTGCCAGCAGCTTATGGGGTAGCGGGGGACTGGTACGACAAGAGACCCAGTACTTC. This rearrangement joins TRBV11-1 to TRBJ2-5, with 9 bases fitting TRBD2. Per the germline V gene, CDR1 is SGHAT and CDR2 is FQDESV (reference sequence). With V trimmed by 2 bases and J by 2 bases, 15 bases remained unmatched. The CDR3 extends over 19 amino acids.

V usage is TRBV5-1 and J usage is TRBJ2-3; 10 bases align to TRBD1. V lost 5 bases and J lost 2; bases outside the gene matches: 5. Germline V gene sequence: CDR1 SGHRS, CDR2 YFSETQ. The CDR3 extends over 15 amino acids. CDR3 DNA: TGCGCCAGCAGTTCGGACAGGGGGTACACAGATACGCAGTATTTT. Translating gives CASSSDRGYTDTQYF.

The chain couples TRBV30 to TRBJ2-7, with D unclear. The CDR3 is 12 residues long. In germline, CDR1 is GTSNPN, CDR2 SVGIG (reference sequence). The V end was cut by 2 bases, the J end by 3 bases, with 8 bases between. CDR3 region: CAWSYEVYEQYF. The CDR3 nucleotides read TGTGCCTGGAGTTACGAGGTCTACGAGCAGTACTTC. The entire variable domain, with the rest obtained from reference TRBV30 and TRBJ2-7, is as follows: SQTIHQWPATLVQPVGSPLSLECTVEGTSNPNLYWYRQAAGRGLQLLFYSVGIGQISSEVPQNLSASRPQDRQFILSSKKLLLSDSGFYLCAWSYEVYEQYFGPGTRLTVT.

The chain uses TRBV11-2 and TRBJ2-7, with 7 bases lining up with TRBD2. V was pared by 5 bases and J by 1 base, with 11 bases of the junction left unmatched. There are 16 residues in the CDR3. The germline CDR1 and CDR2 sequences are SGHAT and FQNNGV. CDR3 in DNA: TGTGCCAGCAGCGCAATCGGCGCGGGAGCATCCTACGAGCAGTACTTC. It encodes CASSAIGAGASYEQYF. Full variable domain (outside the CDR3, taken from reference TRBV11-2 and TRBJ2-7): EAGVAQSPRYKIIEKRQSVAFWCNPISGHATLYWYQQILGQGPKLLIQFQNNGVVDDSQLPKDRFSAERLKGVDSTLKIQPAKLEDSAVYLCASSAIGAGASYEQYFGPGTRLTVT.

The chain combines TRBV9 with TRBJ2-7; 9 bases map to TRBD2. J was trimmed by 0 bases and V by 4 bases; bases with no gene match: 5. This CDR3 spans 15 amino acids. Germline values: CDR1 SGDLS, CDR2 YYNGEE. The DNA for the CDR3 is TGTGCCAGCAGCCCTAGCGGGAAGAGCTCCTACGAGCAGTACTTC. Protein product: CASSPSGKSSYEQYF.

V is TRBV4-3 and J is TRBJ2-7; TRBD2 matches at 8 bases. The CDR3 sequence is 13 residues long. CDR1 and CDR2 (germline): LGHNA, YSLEER. The V segment lost 1 base and the J segment 6 bases; nucleotides outside the gene matches: 2. The CDR3 protein is CASSQGLAPEQYF. In nucleotides, the CDR3 is TGCGCCAGCAGCCAAGGACTAGCGCCCGAGCAGTACTTC.

The J gene is TRBJ2-3, the V gene TRBV5-6, with TRBD2 as a possible D gene (5 bases). Germline values: CDR1 SGHDT, CDR2 YYEEEE. The CDR3 runs to 15 residues. Trimming removed 1 base at V and 5 bases at J, with 14 bases between. The CDR3 sequence is CASSLFSGRGDTQYF. The CDR3 DNA follows: TGTGCCAGCAGCTTGTTCAGCGGAAGAGGAGATACGCAGTATTTT.

CDR3 in DNA: TGTGCCAGCAGCGAGCGGGACAGGGGTTTCTATGGCTACACCTTC. Translating it yields CASSERDRGFYGYTF. The J gene is TRBJ1-2, the V gene TRBV13; 10 bases are shared with TRBD1. Germline values: CDR1 PRHDT, CDR2 FYEKMQ (reference sequence). This CDR3 comprises 15 residues. V was clipped by 5 bases and J by 4 bases; unmatched bases: 7.

The rearrangement joins TRBV10-3 to TRBJ1-1; D is undetermined. This CDR3 region has 14 residues. Trimming removed 2 bases from V and 3 bases from J, with 10 bases in between. The germline V gene has CDR1 ENHRY and CDR2 SYGVKD. The CDR3 loop is CAISERRADTEAFF. In DNA form, the CDR3 reads TGTGCCATCAGTGAGCGGAGGGCTGACACTGAAGCTTTCTTT.

The CDR3 sequence is CASSSSGASNQPQHF. DNA for the CDR3: TGTGCCAGCAGTTCGAGTGGGGCTAGCAATCAGCCCCAGCATTTT. This chain connects TRBV7-9 to TRBJ1-5, with D tentatively TRBD1 (5 bases). V was trimmed by 6 bases and J by 0 bases, leaving 12 bases between them. The germline V gene encodes CDR1 SEHNR and CDR2 FQNEAQ (reference sequence). The CDR3 runs to 15 residues.

The V and J genes are TRBV7-2 and TRBJ2-2; possibly TRBD2 for D (7 bases). The V end was cut by 6 bases, the J end by 2 bases, with 13 bases between. Germline V CDR1 and CDR2: SGHTA, FQGNSA. This CDR3 region has 15 residues. The CDR3 DNA is TGTGCCAGCAGGGGGAGGGGGATTAACACCGGGGAGCTGTTTTTT. Amino acids: CASRGRGINTGELFF.

This rearrangement joins TRBV6-5 to TRBJ2-7; 8 bases fit TRBD1. CDR1 is MNHEY and CDR2 is SVGAGI in the germline V gene. V lost 2 bases to trimming and J lost 2 bases; unmatched junction nucleotides: 5. The CDR3 has 15 residues. The CDR3 nucleotides read TGTGCCAGCAGTTACGCCAACAGGGGGACCTACGAGCAGTACTTC. It yields the protein CASSYANRGTYEQYF.

The chain has TRBV27 and TRBJ2-2; possible D gene TRBD2, 5 bases. Trimming took 6 bases from V and 0 from J, leaving 14 bases between them. CDR1 and CDR2 (germline): MNHEY, SMNVEV (reference sequence). The CDR3 has 16 residues. The CDR3 sequence: CASSHDTRSNTGELFF. In DNA, the CDR3 is TGTGCCAGCAGCCACGACACTAGGTCGAACACCGGGGAGCTGTTTTTT.

The genes are TRBV11-2 and TRBJ2-1, with 13 bases that match TRBD2. The V segment lost 5 bases and the J segment 7 bases; nucleotides outside the gene matches: 2. Germline V gene data show CDR1 as SGHAT and CDR2 as FQNNGV. The CDR3 sequence is 14 residues long. The CDR3 nucleotides are TGTGCCAGCAGCCGGACTAGCGGGGGTAATGAGCAGTTCTTC. Protein: CASSRTSGGNEQFF.